These 8 T cell receptor beta chains were all obtained from the same sample, sequenced in a study of T cells after posttransplantation cyclophosphamide. Method: immunoSEQ multiplex PCR; TCRdb's copy keeps in-frame clones and lacks some. This table has around 1,500 clones, about 97% appearing once. Sequenced: naive CD8+ T cells sorted from PBMCs. These receptors originate from a woman aged 55-70 years in good health, CMV-negative, and a related stem cell transplant donor.

The rearrangement joins TRBV2 to TRBJ1-5, with 10 bases matching TRBD1. Germline CDR1 is SNHLY and CDR2 is FYNNEI. The ends lost 8 bases at V and 2 bases at J; junction bases unmatched: 0. There are 13 residues in the CDR3. The CDR3 region is CASGQGGNQPQHF. In DNA, the CDR3 is TGTGCCAGCGGACAGGGGGGCAATCAGCCCCAGCATTTT.

This sequence joins TRBV6-5 and TRBJ1-1; D remains ambiguous. V was clipped by 2 bases and J by 0 bases, with 7 bases between them. The germline gives CDR1 MNHEY, CDR2 SVGAGI. This CDR3 comprises 14 residues. The CDR3: CASSYGGLNTEAFF. The DNA of the CDR3 is TGTGCCAGCAGTTACGGAGGCTTGAACACTGAAGCTTTCTTT.

The V call is TRBV7-8, the J call TRBJ2-3; TRBD1 aligns across 9 bases. The V segment lost 5 bases and the J segment 3 bases; nucleotides outside the gene matches: 15. The CDR3 contains 18 residues. CDR1 SGHVS and CDR2 FQNEAQ come from the germline V gene. The CDR3 DNA follows: TGTGCCAGCAGCCCCCTAGTTGGGGAGACAGGGGGGACAGATACGCAGTATTTT. Its protein product is CASSPLVGETGGTDTQYF.

The chain carries TRBV19 and TRBJ2-5; the match to TRBD1 covers 8 bases. Near its end, the DNA agrees better with TRBJ2-7, so the J call may be wrong. CDR3 size: 15 residues. Germline V gene data show CDR1 as LNHDA and CDR2 as SQIVND (reference sequence). CDR3 in DNA: TGTGCCAGTAGTATAAGGGACAGGAACATCTACGAGCAGTACTTC. Protein sequence: CASSIRDRNIYEQYF.

This chain connects TRBV2 to TRBJ1-2; a possible D gene is TRBD1 (6 bases). Trimming removed 3 bases from V and 5 bases from J, with 16 bases in between. The CDR3 has 15 amino acids. The germline CDR1 and CDR2 sequences are SNHLY and FYNNEI. In DNA form, the CDR3 reads TGTGCCAGCAGTGATATGCAGGGGCCATCTTATGGCTACACCTTC. This sequence encodes CASSDMQGPSYGYTF.

This chain connects TRBV2 to TRBJ2-7; D unresolved. Germline values: CDR1 SNHLY, CDR2 FYNNEI. Trimming removed 7 bases from V and 3 bases from J, with 16 bases in between. The CDR3 length is 14 residues. The CDR3 nucleotides are TGTGCCAGCAAAGTTAACACCCACGACTACGAGCAGTACGTC. Translation: CASKVNTHDYEQYV.

This clone was recorded only once. This sequence joins TRBV4-2 and TRBJ2-1; 9 bases match TRBD2. The CDR3 contains 17 residues. With V trimmed by 0 bases and J by 4 bases, 7 bases remained unmatched. In germline, CDR1 is LGHNA, CDR2 YNFKEQ. The CDR3 region is CASSQDSLAGPYNEQFF. The DNA for the CDR3 is TGTGCCAGCAGCCAAGATTCCCTAGCGGGGCCTTACAATGAGCAGTTCTTC.

V gene TRBV27 combines with J gene TRBJ2-5, with TRBD2 matching over 10 bases. V lost 5 bases and J lost 2; bases outside the gene matches: 8. Germline CDR1 reads MNHEY; CDR2 reads SMNVEV (reference sequence). CDR3 length: 16 residues. CDR3 loop: CASSAIAGGQQETQYF. DNA for the CDR3: TGTGCCAGCAGTGCCATAGCGGGGGGACAGCAAGAGACCCAGTACTTC.